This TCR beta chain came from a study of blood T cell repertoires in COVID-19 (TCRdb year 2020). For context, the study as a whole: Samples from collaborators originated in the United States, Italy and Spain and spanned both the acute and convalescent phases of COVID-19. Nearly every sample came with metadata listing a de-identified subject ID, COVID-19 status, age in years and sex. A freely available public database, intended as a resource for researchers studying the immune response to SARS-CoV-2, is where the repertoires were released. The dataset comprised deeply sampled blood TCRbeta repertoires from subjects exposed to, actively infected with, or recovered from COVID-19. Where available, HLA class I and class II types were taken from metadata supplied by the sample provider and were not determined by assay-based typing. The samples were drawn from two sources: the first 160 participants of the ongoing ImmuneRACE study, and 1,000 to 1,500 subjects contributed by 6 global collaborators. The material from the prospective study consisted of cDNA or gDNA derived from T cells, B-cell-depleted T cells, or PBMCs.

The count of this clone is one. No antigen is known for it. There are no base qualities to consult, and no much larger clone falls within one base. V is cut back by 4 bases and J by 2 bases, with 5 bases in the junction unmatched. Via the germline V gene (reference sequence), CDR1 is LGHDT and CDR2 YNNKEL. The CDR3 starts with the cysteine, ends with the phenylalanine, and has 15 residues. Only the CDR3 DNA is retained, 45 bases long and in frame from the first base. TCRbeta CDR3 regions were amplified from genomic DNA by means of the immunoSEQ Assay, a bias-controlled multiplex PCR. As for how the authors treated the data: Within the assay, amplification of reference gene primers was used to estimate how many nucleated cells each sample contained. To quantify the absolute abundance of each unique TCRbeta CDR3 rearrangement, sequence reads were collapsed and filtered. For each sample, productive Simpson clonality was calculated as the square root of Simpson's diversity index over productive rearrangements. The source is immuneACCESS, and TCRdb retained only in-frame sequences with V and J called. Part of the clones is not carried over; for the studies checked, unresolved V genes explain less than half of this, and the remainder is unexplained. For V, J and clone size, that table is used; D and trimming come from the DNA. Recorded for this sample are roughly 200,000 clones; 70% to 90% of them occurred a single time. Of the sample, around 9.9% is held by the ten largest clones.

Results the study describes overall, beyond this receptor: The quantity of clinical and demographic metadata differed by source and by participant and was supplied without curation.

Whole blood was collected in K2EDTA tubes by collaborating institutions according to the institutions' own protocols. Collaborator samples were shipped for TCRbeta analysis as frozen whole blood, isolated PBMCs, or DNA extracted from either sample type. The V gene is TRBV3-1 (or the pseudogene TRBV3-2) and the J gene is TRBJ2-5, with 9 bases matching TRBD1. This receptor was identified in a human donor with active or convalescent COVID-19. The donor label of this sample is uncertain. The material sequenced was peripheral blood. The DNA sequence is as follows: TGTGCCAGCAGCCGACAGGGGGACCCTCAAGAGACCCAGTACTTC. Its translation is CASSRQGDPQETQYF.